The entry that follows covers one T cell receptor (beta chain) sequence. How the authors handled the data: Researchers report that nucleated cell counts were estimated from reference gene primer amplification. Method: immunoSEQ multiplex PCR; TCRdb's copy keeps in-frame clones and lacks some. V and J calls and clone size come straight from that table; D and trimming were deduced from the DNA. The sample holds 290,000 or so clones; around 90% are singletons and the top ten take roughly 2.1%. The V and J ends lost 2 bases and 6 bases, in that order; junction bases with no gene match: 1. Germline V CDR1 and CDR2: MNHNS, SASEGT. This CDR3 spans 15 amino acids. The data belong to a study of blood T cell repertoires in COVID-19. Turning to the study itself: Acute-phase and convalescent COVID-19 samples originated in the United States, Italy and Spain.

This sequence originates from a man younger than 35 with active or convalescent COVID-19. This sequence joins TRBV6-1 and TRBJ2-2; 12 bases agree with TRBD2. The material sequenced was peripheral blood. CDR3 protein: CASSELAGGPGELFF. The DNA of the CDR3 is TGTGCCAGCAGTGAACTAGCGGGGGGGCCCGGGGAGCTGTTTTTT.